This T cell receptor (beta chain) was obtained from a study of OX40 agonist ivuxolimab in advanced cancers. Concerning the study at large: Ivuxolimab was an agonistic, fully human IgG2 monoclonal antibody directed against OX40 (CD134), a costimulatory receptor. Intravenous ivuxolimab was administered to patients every 2 weeks at six dose levels: 0.01, 0.1, 0.3, 1.5, 3 and 10 mg/kg. Among the approximately 54 dose-escalation patients, some 19 had hepatocellular carcinoma, roughly 15 melanoma, 9 renal cell carcinoma and 9 head and neck cancer. In the dose-escalation cohort, 75% to 85% of patients were male, and the mean age was roughly 60 years with a range of roughly 20 to 79. Prior anti-PD-1, anti-PD-L1 or anti-CTLA-4 therapy was permitted, and 40% of dose-escalation patients had received checkpoint inhibitors. Partial responses were achieved by three dose-escalation patients, of whom one had hepatocellular carcinoma and two had cutaneous melanoma. Peripheral TCRbeta sequencing was intended to test whether TCR sequence diversity was altered and clonal T-cell expansion was caused by ivuxolimab. The monotherapy dose-escalation portion (N of about 50 patients) of the phase I ivuxolimab trial is reported in the paper. General findings and caveats noted by the study authors: In partial responders in the 0.1-3.0 mg/kg groups, normalized peripheral clonal expansion was found to be among the lowest, especially among CD8+ T cells. Low levels of normalized T-cell clonal expansion were also seen in some patients who did not respond. Which antigens the clonally expanded peripheral T cells were specific for was not determined. After ivuxolimab, expanded clones were on average more numerous among CD8+ T cells than among CD4+ T cells. At doses from 0.1 to 3.0 mg/kg, clonal expansion was seen in both CD4+ and CD8+ blood T cells between baseline and week 6.

V is pared back by 0 bases and J by 2 bases, with 11 bases lying between the germline termini. For CDR1 and CDR2, the germline V gene lists SGDLS and YYNGEE. Spanning cysteine to phenylalanine, the CDR3 consists of 16 amino acids. Here the CDR3 DNA is all that survives: 48 bases in frame from base 1. To sequence the TCRbeta CDR3 region, genomic DNA was isolated from the sorted cells. The immunoSEQ Assay was used to sequence the TCRbeta CDR3 regions. Sourced from immuneACCESS, this table was stored by TCRdb with only in-frame sequences that have V and J called. A share of the clones is absent; for the studies checked, an unresolved V gene accounts for under half, and the remainder has no known explanation. This sample has about 86,000 clones in its table, and around 85% of those were observed once. The ten largest clones represent about 1.3% of the sample. The trial excluded patients who had a history of autoimmune disease or who were on systemic immunosuppression. Peripheral blood for TCR sequencing was collected from all dose cohorts at baseline, on cycle 4 day 1, and on cycle 7 day 1. The samples were drawn from a first-in-human, open-label, multicenter phase I dose-escalation trial of ivuxolimab. The trial enrolled adults with locally advanced or metastatic head and neck squamous cell, hepatocellular, melanoma or renal cell carcinoma. Before TCR sequencing, CD4+ T cells and CD8+ T cells were sorted from peripheral blood as separate populations.

Of note for this clone: Its antigen remains unidentified. No clone much larger than this one lies a single base away; base qualities are absent.

This clonotype was obtained from an adult with an advanced solid tumor such as melanoma, head and neck, liver or kidney cancer. Specimen: CD4+ or CD8+ T cells sorted from blood, collected in a trial of the OX40 agonist ivuxolimab. Rearrangement joined TRBV9 to TRBJ2-2; TRBD1 is a weak D gene call, 6 bases matching. The bases read TGTGCCAGCAGCGTAGCGGGACAACCTAACACCGGGGAGCTGTTTTTT. This translates into CASSVAGQPNTGELFF.